This is a list of T cell receptor beta chains from one sample in a study of long-term antiretroviral therapy in people with HIV. TCRdb's copy holds only in-frame clones and misses some; the assay was immunoSEQ multiplex PCR. The sample carries fewer than 20,000 clones, 78% recorded once. The sample was unsorted PBMCs, taken 0.3 years after starting antiretroviral therapy. The receptor source for this set is a woman aged 45 to 65 with HIV. Both conserved end residues are trimmed from each CDR3. Each record gives: CDR3 protein, V gene.

ASSIAGARDTQY	TRBV6-1
AWRAAVRESF	TRBV30
ASTTGFGELF	TRBV6-5
ASSPGLNTEAF	TRBV27
ASSYESRNEQF	TRBV6-5
ASGWDTGELF	TRBV12-5
ASSPGHSSYNSPLH	TRBV18
ASSYLGYYNSPLH	TRBV6-5
ASSQTGEVQPQH	TRBV6-5
ASSLGTAATNEKLF	TRBV18
ASSGRQRGANEEQY	TRBV6-1
ASGGGGWNEQF	TRBV7-8
ASSLDHSYLSGANVLT	TRBV5-1
ASSPGTGVPGYGYT	TRBV27
ASSGGQGALDTQY	TRBV5-6
ASSLALRPGAFTDTQY	TRBV11-3
AWSSLVGNTEAF	TRBV30
ASSITGFQPQH	TRBV18
ASPGTGNGNTIY	TRBV23-1
ASSYSRANEKLF	TRBV6-5
ASSANTEAF	TRBV6-5
ASSLADSAGPYEQY	TRBV27
ASSFAQFGYGYT	TRBV27
SVDGGLAGGGSSYNEQF	TRBV29-1
ASSQRTGDEQF	TRBV4-1
ASSATGGVSQTQY	TRBV5-6
ASSRYLGQGATKPNTGELF	TRBV7-8
AWSVRVRDTGELF	TRBV30
ASILRGRNTEAF	TRBV19
ASSLYDGDEAF	TRBV7-3
ASSPQSSSNEQF	TRBV5-1
ASSLRGQASVGEQF	TRBV11-2
ASSESAGRKKADTQY	TRBV10-2